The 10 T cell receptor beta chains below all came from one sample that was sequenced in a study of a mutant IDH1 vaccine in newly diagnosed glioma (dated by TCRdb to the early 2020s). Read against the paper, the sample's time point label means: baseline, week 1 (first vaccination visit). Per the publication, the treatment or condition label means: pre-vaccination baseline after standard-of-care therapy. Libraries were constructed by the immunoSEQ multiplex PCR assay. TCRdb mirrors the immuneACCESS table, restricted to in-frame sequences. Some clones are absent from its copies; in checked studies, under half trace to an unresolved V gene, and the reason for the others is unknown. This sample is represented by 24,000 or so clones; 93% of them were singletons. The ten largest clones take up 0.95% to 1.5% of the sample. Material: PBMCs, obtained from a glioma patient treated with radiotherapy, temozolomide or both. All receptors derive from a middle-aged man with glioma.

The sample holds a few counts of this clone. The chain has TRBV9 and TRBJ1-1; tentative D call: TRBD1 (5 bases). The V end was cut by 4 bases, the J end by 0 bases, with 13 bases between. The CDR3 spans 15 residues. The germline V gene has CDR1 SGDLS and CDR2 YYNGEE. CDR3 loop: CASSYTGTLNTEAFF. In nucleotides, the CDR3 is TGTGCCAGCAGCTATACAGGTACACTGAACACTGAAGCTTTCTTT.

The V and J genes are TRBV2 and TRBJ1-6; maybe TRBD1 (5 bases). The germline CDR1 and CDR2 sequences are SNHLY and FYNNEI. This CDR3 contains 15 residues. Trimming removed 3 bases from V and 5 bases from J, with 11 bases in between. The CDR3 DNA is TGTGCCAGCAGTGACCAGGGCCCCCATAATTCACCCCTCCACTTT. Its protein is CASSDQGPHNSPLHF.

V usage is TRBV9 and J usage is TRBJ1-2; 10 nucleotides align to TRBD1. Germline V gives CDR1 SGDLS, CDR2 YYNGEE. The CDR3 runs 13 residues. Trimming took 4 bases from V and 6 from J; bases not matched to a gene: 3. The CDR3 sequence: CASSLGQGDGYTF. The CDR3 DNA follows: TGTGCCAGCAGCCTAGGACAGGGGGATGGCTACACCTTC.

The CDR3 here is CASSLDSFGQPQHF. As DNA, the CDR3 is TGTGCCAGCAGCCTGGACAGTTTTGGCCAGCCCCAGCATTTT. The chain recombines TRBV7-6 with TRBJ1-5, with D perhaps matching TRBD1 (6 bases). There are 14 residues in the CDR3. The ends were cut back, 5 bases at V and 7 bases at J, with 15 bases in the middle. Germline loops: CDR1 SGHVS, CDR2 FNYEAQ.

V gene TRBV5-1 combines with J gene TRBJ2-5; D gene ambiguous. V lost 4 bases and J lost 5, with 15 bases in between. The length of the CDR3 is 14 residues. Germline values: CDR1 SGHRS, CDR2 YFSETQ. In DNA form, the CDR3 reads TGCGCCAGCAGCCCTGAGACCAGACGGGAGACCCAGTACTTC. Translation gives CASSPETRRETQYF.

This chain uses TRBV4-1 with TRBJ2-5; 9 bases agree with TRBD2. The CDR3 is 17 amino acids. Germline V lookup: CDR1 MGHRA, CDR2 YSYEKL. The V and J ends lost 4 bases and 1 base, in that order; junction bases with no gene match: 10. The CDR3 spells CASSRWDGGLAQETQYF. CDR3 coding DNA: TGCGCCAGCAGCCGATGGGATGGGGGACTAGCCCAAGAGACCCAGTACTTC.

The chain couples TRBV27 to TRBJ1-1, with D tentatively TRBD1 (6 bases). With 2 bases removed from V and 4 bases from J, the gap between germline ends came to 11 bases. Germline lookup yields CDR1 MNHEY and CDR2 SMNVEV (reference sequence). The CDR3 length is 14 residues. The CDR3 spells CASSLMGAGTEAFF. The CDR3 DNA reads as TGTGCCAGCAGTTTAATGGGGGCGGGCACTGAAGCTTTCTTT.

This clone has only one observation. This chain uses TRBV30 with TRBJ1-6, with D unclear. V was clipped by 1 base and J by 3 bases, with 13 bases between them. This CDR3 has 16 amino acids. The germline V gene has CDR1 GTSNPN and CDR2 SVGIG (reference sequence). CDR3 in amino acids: CAWSGVGEDYNSPLHF. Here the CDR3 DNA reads TGTGCCTGGAGTGGAGTCGGGGAGGACTATAATTCACCCCTCCACTTT.

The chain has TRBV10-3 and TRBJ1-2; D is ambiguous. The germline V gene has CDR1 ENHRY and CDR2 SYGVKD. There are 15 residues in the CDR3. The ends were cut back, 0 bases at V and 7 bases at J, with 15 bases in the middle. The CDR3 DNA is TGTGCCATCAGTGAGTCTGAGATCGGTCTGTCTGGCTACACCTTC. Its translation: CAISESEIGLSGYTF.

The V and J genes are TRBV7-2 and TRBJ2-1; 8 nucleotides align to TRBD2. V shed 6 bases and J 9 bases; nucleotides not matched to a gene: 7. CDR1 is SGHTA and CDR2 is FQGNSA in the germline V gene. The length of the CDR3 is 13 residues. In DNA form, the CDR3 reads TGTGCCAGCAGGACGAGCGGGAGCGGTGAGCAGTTCTTC. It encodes CASRTSGSGEQFF. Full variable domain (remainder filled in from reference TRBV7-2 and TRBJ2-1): GAGVSQSPSNKVTEKGKDVELRCDPISGHTALYWYRQSLGQGLEFLIYFQGNSAPDKSGLPSDRFSAERTGGSVSTLTIQRTQQEDSAVYLCASRTSGSGEQFFGPGTRLTVL.